This T cell receptor (beta chain) was recovered during a study of regulatory T cells in long-lasting Graves disease. Study-level points and caveats: TCR diversity was lower in persistent than newly diagnosed Graves' disease.

Trimming at V came to 5 bases and at J to 5 bases, leaving 4 bases not matched to a gene. CDR1 is SQVTM and CDR2 is ANQGSEA in the germline V gene. The CDR3 has 14 residues. Both iRepertoire HTBI primers and Arm-PCR of CDR3 regions were used to build the TCR beta libraries. TCRdb used MiXCR to reprocess the multiplex PCR reads, holding one entry per CDR3 protein. Of a few hundred thousand distinct CDR3 sequences listed, roughly 20% were seen once; the top ten hold about 27%. Described time point: persistent/refractory GD, antithyroid drugs over 5 years with positive TRAb. From PBMCs, RNA was extracted and then used to make the TCR library. In regard to this clonotype: Antigen unknown.

The chain is built from TRBV29-1 and TRBJ2-2, with 11 nucleotides matching TRBD2. The receptor was isolated from a woman aged 40 to 50 with Graves disease. Sequences were derived from peripheral blood mononuclear cells (PBMCs), sampled when the disease was refractory, from a patient treated with antithyroid drugs. For the CDR3, the DNA is TGCAGCGTTATGGGACTAGCGGATACCGGGGAGCTGTTTTTT. As protein: CSVMGLADTGELFF.